Described below is a single T cell receptor beta chain sequence and its context. What it recognizes is unknown. This specimen belongs to a study of T cell responses to AZD1222 COVID-19 vaccine. Points from the study as a whole: With dominance at 160-218 and 743-854, vaccine-associated CD4 TCRs spanned spike.

The trim removed 8 bases at V and 0 bases at J, leaving 6 bases unmatched. In germline, CDR1 is LNHDA, CDR2 SQIVND (reference sequence). The CDR3 sequence is 15 residues long. Data came from immunoSEQ multiplex PCR; TCRdb stores just in-frame clones and leaves some out. The sample lists around 190,000 clones; 85% to 95% were seen once. Second doses at about 4 or about 12 weeks were pooled. This TCR came from an adult who received the AZD1222 COVID-19 vaccine. Source: peripheral blood, taken 28 days after the second AZD1222 dose. This chain connects TRBV19 to TRBJ1-4; 7 positions match TRBD1. In nucleotides, the CDR3 is TGTGCCAGTTCGTCAGGGGGTGCAACTAATGAAAAACTGTTTTTT. Translated: CASSSGGATNEKLFF.